The next 20 T cell receptor beta chains were all read from a single sample in a study of OX40 agonist ivuxolimab in advanced cancers. TCRdb's copy holds only in-frame clones and misses some; the assay was immunoSEQ multiplex PCR. The profile shows 65,000 to 85,000 clones, over 75% of them singletons. Here the sequenced sample was CD4+ or CD8+ T cells sorted from blood, taken in a trial of the OX40 agonist ivuxolimab. The receptors come from an adult with an advanced solid tumor such as melanoma, head and neck, liver or kidney cancer.

The chain employs TRBV5-1 and TRBJ2-1, with 16 nucleotides matching TRBD2. The CDR3 sequence is 23 residues long. Germline CDR1 reads SGHRS; CDR2 reads YFSETQ. With 4 bases clipped from V and 6 bases from J, the junction kept 25 bases outside the gene matches. The CDR3 here is CASSHWGLQAPGLAGGPRNEQFF. For the CDR3, the DNA is TGCGCCAGCAGCCATTGGGGCTTACAGGCACCGGGACTAGCGGGAGGGCCGCGCAATGAGCAGTTCTTC.

This sequence joins TRBV27 and TRBJ1-5, with 7 bases matching TRBD1. The CDR3 loop spans 15 amino acids. Germline V gene sequence: CDR1 MNHEY, CDR2 SMNVEV (reference sequence). V shed 2 bases and J 4 bases; nucleotides not matched to a gene: 5. CDR3 loop: CASSLEGANNQPQHF. The DNA of the CDR3 is TGTGCCAGCAGTTTAGAGGGGGCAAATAATCAGCCCCAGCATTTT.

V and J are TRBV19 and TRBJ1-3; 10 bases are a match to TRBD1. Germline V gene data show CDR1 as LNHDA and CDR2 as SQIVND (reference sequence). The V and J ends lost 5 bases and 4 bases, in that order; junction bases with no gene match: 8. This CDR3 region has 16 residues. The CDR3 spells CASSPGTGASGNTIYF. The CDR3 DNA is TGTGCCAGTAGTCCGGGGACAGGGGCATCCGGAAACACCATATATTTT.

This clone was recorded only once. The J gene is TRBJ2-3, the V gene TRBV7-9, with 9 bases matching TRBD2. Per the germline V gene, CDR1 is SEHNR and CDR2 is FQNEAQ (reference sequence). Trimming took 0 bases from V and 3 from J; bases not matched to a gene: 1. The CDR3 is 15 amino acids. CDR3 nucleotides: TGTGCCAGCAGCTTAGCGGGACTAGCAACAGATACGCAGTATTTT. It translates to CASSLAGLATDTQYF.

This clone was found once. The gene calls are TRBV5-1 and TRBJ2-4; no clear D. V shed 0 bases and J shed 0 bases, with 7 bases lying between them. CDR1 is SGHRS and CDR2 is YFSETQ in the germline V gene. The CDR3 covers 15 residues. The CDR3, as DNA: TGCGCCAGCAGCTTGGGGGCGATAGCCAAAAACATTCAGTACTTC. Its protein product is CASSLGAIAKNIQYF.

The chain combines TRBV7-2 with TRBJ1-1; weak D call: TRBD1 (5 bases). Trimming shortened V by 3 bases and J by 11 bases, and 19 bases separated the two germline ends. This CDR3 contains 14 residues. The germline V gene encodes CDR1 SGHTA and CDR2 FQGNSA. The CDR3 region has the DNA TGTGCCAGCAGCTTCAGGTACACAGGAACTGGGGCTTTCTTT. Protein: CASSFRYTGTGAFF.

The rearrangement links TRBV6-5 to TRBJ2-7; 10 nucleotides align to TRBD1. The V segment lost 8 bases and the J segment 3 bases; nucleotides outside the gene matches: 7. The CDR3 extends over 14 amino acids. The germline V gene encodes CDR1 MNHEY and CDR2 SVGAGI. CDR3 in amino acids: CASSGQGGIYEQYF. CDR3 coding DNA: TGTGCCAGCTCTGGACAGGGGGGAATCTACGAGCAGTACTTC.

In this sample, this clone turned up once. The gene calls are TRBV7-3 and TRBJ2-2, with D possibly TRBD1 on 6 matching bases. The CDR3 sequence is 16 residues long. From germline, CDR1 is SGHTA and CDR2 FQGTGA. The V end was cut by 5 bases, the J end by 3 bases, with 16 bases between. The CDR3: CASSVNRVTDTGELFF. CDR3 nucleotide sequence: TGTGCCAGCAGCGTAAACAGGGTTACAGACACCGGGGAGCTGTTTTTT.

Points on this clone: Other DNA sequences in this specimen translate into the identical CDR3. The chain uses TRBV11-2 and TRBJ2-7, with 7 bases fitting TRBD2. The CDR3 extends over 12 amino acids. V shed 4 bases and J 6 bases; nucleotides not matched to a gene: 3. In germline, CDR1 is SGHAT, CDR2 FQNNGV. This CDR3 is CASSWGGSEQYF. The CDR3 DNA is TGTGCCAGCAGCTGGGGGGGATCCGAGCAGTACTTC.

V usage is TRBV9 and J usage is TRBJ1-2; 7 bases map to TRBD1. The trim removed 0 bases at V and 3 bases at J, leaving 8 bases unmatched. CDR1 and CDR2 (germline): SGDLS, YYNGEE. This CDR3 contains 16 residues. CDR3 bases: TGTGCCAGCAGCGTAGCCAGTAGAGGGACAGACTATGGCTACACCTTC. It is translated as CASSVASRGTDYGYTF.

The chain joins TRBV18 to TRBJ2-7, with D possibly matching TRBD2 (6 bases). V dropped 4 bases and J dropped 2 bases, with 12 bases sitting between them. Per the germline V gene, CDR1 is KGHSH and CDR2 is LQKENI. The CDR3 runs 14 residues. Written as DNA, the CDR3 is TGTGCCAGCTCACTCGGGACTGGGACCTACGAGCAGTACTTC. It is translated as CASSLGTGTYEQYF.

V and J are TRBV11-2 and TRBJ2-5; no firm D call. The germline V gene has CDR1 SGHAT and CDR2 FQNNGV. This CDR3 region has 11 residues. V lost 3 bases and J 4 bases, leaving 3 bases between the germline ends. The CDR3 DNA sequence: TGTGCCAGCAGCTTCTCAGAGACCCAGTACTTC. This gives the protein CASSFSETQYF. Supplemented by reference TRBV11-2 and TRBJ2-5, the full variable domain reads EAGVAQSPRYKIIEKRQSVAFWCNPISGHATLYWYQQILGQGPKLLIQFQNNGVVDDSQLPKDRFSAERLKGVDSTLKIQPAKLEDSAVYLCASSFSETQYFGPGTRLLVL.

This clone was found a few times. The CDR3 DNA sequence: TGTGCCAGCAGCCCTTGGGAGGGGTGGAGGTACGAGCAGTACTTC. It specifies CASSPWEGWRYEQYF. The chain has TRBV7-9 and TRBJ2-7; 7 positions match TRBD2. Germline CDR1 SEHNR, CDR2 FQNEAQ (reference sequence). V lost 5 bases to trimming and J lost 4 bases; unmatched junction nucleotides: 11. This CDR3 is built from 15 residues.

The chain combines TRBV29-1 with TRBJ1-4; maybe TRBD1 (5 bases). The V end was cut by 3 bases, the J end by 5 bases, with 10 bases between. The CDR3 is made up of 13 amino acids. The germline V gene has CDR1 SQVTM and CDR2 ANQGSEA. CDR3 nucleotide sequence: TGCAGCGTTGATAAGGGGTCAAATGAAAAACTGTTTTTT. Translating gives CSVDKGSNEKLFF. Complete variable domain (other parts from reference TRBV29-1 and TRBJ1-4): SAVISQKPSRDICQRGTSLTIQCQVDSQVTMMFWYRQQPGQSLTLIATANQGSEATYESGFVIDKFPISRPNLTFSTLTVSNMSPEDSSIYLCSVDKGSNEKLFFGSGTQLSVL.

The chain recombines TRBV4-1 with TRBJ1-4; 9 nucleotides match TRBD1. With 5 bases clipped from V and 7 bases from J, the junction kept 8 bases outside the gene matches. CDR1 is MGHRA and CDR2 is YSYEKL in the germline V gene. This CDR3 spans 15 amino acids. This CDR3 reads CASSTRTGAGEKLFF. DNA of the CDR3: TGCGCCAGCAGCACACGGACAGGGGCCGGTGAAAAACTGTTTTTT.

V and J are TRBV19 and TRBJ1-4; 9 bases line up with TRBD1. V shed 3 bases and J 5 bases; nucleotides not matched to a gene: 7. This CDR3 region has 16 residues. Germline V gene lookup returns CDR1 LNHDA and CDR2 SQIVND (reference sequence). CDR3 bases: TGTGCCAGTAGTATTGGTGGACAGGGGCAGAATGAAAAACTGTTTTTT. Amino acid sequence: CASSIGGQGQNEKLFF.

In nucleotides, the CDR3 is TGTGCCAGCAGCTTGACAGGAACGAGGCTGCTGCATGGCTACACCTTC. Translated: CASSLTGTRLLHGYTF. This rearrangement joins TRBV13 to TRBJ1-2; possibly TRBD1 for D (6 bases). The germline CDR1 and CDR2 sequences are PRHDT and FYEKMQ (reference sequence). This CDR3 is built from 16 residues. V shed 3 bases and J shed 6 bases, with 20 bases lying between them.

The rearrangement uses TRBV11-3 and TRBJ2-5, with 10 bases that match TRBD1. The CDR3 length is 15 residues. J gave up 5 bases and V 5 bases, and 8 bases lay outside the gene matches. Per the germline V gene, CDR1 is SGHNT and CDR2 is YENEEA. CDR3: CASSDGDRGWETQYF. The CDR3 DNA is TGTGCCAGCAGCGATGGGGACAGGGGCTGGGAGACCCAGTACTTC.

V usage is TRBV27 and J usage is TRBJ2-7, with 8 bases lining up with TRBD1. Per germline, CDR1 MNHEY and CDR2 SMNVEV (reference sequence). The CDR3 extends over 18 amino acids. V lost 0 bases to trimming and J lost 0 bases; unmatched junction nucleotides: 10. The CDR3 bases are TGTGCCAGCAGTTTATCGGGACAGGTTTACGGGTACTCCTACGAGCAGTACTTC. It codes for CASSLSGQVYGYSYEQYF.

The CDR3 sequence is CASSPLVLSIHEQFF. CDR3 in DNA: TGTGCCAGCAGTCCCCTAGTCCTTAGTATCCATGAGCAGTTCTTC. The chain recombines TRBV2 with TRBJ2-1; D not certain. V lost 5 bases, J lost 8 bases, and 19 bases lay in between. CDR3 length equals 15 residues. Per germline, CDR1 SNHLY and CDR2 FYNNEI.